Below are 7 T cell receptor beta chains sequenced from a single sample in a study of T cells in Graves' hyperthyroidism and ophthalmopathy. The investigators amplified TCR beta CDR3 regions from RNA transcripts. The primer set for the first-round RT-PCR of the TCR CDR3 was HTBI. One entry per CDR3 protein, called by TCRdb with MiXCR from the multiplex PCR reads. The sample lists about 130,000 distinct CDR3 sequences, less than 25% occurring once. The source material was blood. Source of these receptors: a woman in her forties or fifties with Graves' hyperthyroidism that later progressed to Graves' ophthalmopathy.

Concerning this clonotype: A read error may be the cause here, since a much bigger clone is one base away. The gene calls are TRBV20-1 and TRBJ2-2, with D possibly called TRBD1 or TRBD2 (5 bases each). Germline loops: CDR1 DFQATT, CDR2 SNEGSKA (reference sequence). CDR3 length: 16 residues. In DNA form, the CDR3 reads TGCAGTGCTAGATTGAGGCTGGGGGTGAACACCGAGGAGCTGTTTTTT. Encoded protein: CSARLRLGVNTEELFF.

With respect to this clonotype: The junction shows a germline mismatch at one end, possibly a read error. V is TRBV5-1 and J is TRBJ2-1, with TRBD2 matching over 9 bases. Looked up from germline, CDR1 is SGHRS and CDR2 is YFSETQ. The length of the CDR3 is 16 residues. The CDR3, as DNA: TGCGCCAGCAGCCTAATAGCGGGGGTCTCCTACAATGAGCAGCTCTTC. Translated, it gives CASSLIAGVSYNEQLF.

This clonotype came up many times. The chain recombines TRBV6-2 or TRBV6-3 with TRBJ2-5; D is unresolved. The V gene lost 7 bases and the J gene lost 0 bases, with 9 bases spanning the gap. Germline CDR1 reads MNHEY; CDR2 reads SVGEGT. The length of the CDR3 is 13 residues. The CDR3 DNA sequence: TGTGCCAGCAAGCAGGCGTACCAAGAGACCCAGTACTTC. It translates to CASKQAYQETQYF.

This clonotype was picked up many times. This sequence joins TRBV12-3 or TRBV12-4 and TRBJ1-5; the D gene is possibly TRBD1 (6 bases). The CDR3 extends over 16 amino acids. The V end was cut by 5 bases, the J end by 4 bases, with 18 bases between. Written as DNA, the CDR3 is TGTGCCAGCAGTAAAGGTACAGGGAGCGGGAATCAGCCCCAGCATTTT. Residues: CASSKGTGSGNQPQHF.

A few counts support this clonotype. This rearrangement joins TRBV20-1 to TRBJ2-1; TRBD1 or TRBD2 may be the D gene (6 bases each). CDR1 DFQATT and CDR2 SNEGSKA come from the germline V gene (reference sequence). This CDR3 spans 15 amino acids. Trimming stripped 5 bases from V and 7 bases from J, with 21 bases between. The CDR3 protein is CSAPSGGTFYNEQFF. Written as DNA, the CDR3 is TGCAGTGCTCCTTCAGGCGGGACATTCTATAATGAGCAGTTCTTC.

This clonotype was seen a few times. This chain joins TRBV27 and TRBJ2-5, with D maybe TRBD2 (6 bases). V lost 1 base, J lost 4 bases, and 10 bases lay in between. This CDR3 contains 14 residues. CDR1 is MNHEY, CDR2 SMNVEV, per germline (reference sequence). The CDR3 nucleotides read TGTGCCAGCAGTTTATATGAGGGAGGAGAGACCCAGTACTTC. As protein: CASSLYEGGETQYF.

This clonotype was counted many times. The CDR3 protein is CASSSNRAIYEQYF. In DNA form, the CDR3 reads TGTGCCAGCAGTTCAAACAGGGCTATCTACGAGCAGTACTTC. V and J are TRBV6-1 and TRBJ2-7; D is possibly TRBD1 (6 bases). This CDR3 comprises 14 residues. In germline, CDR1 is MNHNS, CDR2 SASEGT. V was cut by 5 bases and J by 3 bases, with 14 bases left in between.